Below, one TCR beta chain is given with its context. Naive CD8 isolation took CD45RO-negative cells positively selected for CCR7 and excluded terminally differentiated effector memory CD45RA+ cells. Looked up from germline, CDR1 is MNHEY and CDR2 is SMNVEV (reference sequence). This CDR3 contains 16 residues. V was shortened by 5 bases and J by 4 bases, with 19 bases between the two germline ends. Libraries were prepared by immunoSEQ multiplex PCR; TCRdb keeps only in-frame clonotypes and omits some of them. The top ten clones hold around 0.11% of a sample with approximately 650,000 clones, less than 97% of them seen once. These data are taken from a study of shared clonotypes between healthy human individuals.

The sequencing input was naive CD8+ T cells sorted from blood. The gene calls are TRBV27 and TRBJ2-3, with D possibly being TRBD2 (6 bases). This clonotype was sampled from a woman aged 30 to 39 in good health. CDR3 sequence reads: CASSATSPNGADTQYF. The CDR3 region has the DNA TGTGCCAGCAGTGCGACTAGTCCGAATGGGGCAGATACGCAGTATTTT.